This TCR beta chain was obtained from a study of T cell responses to AZD1222 COVID-19 vaccine. The repertoire was sequenced with immunoSEQ multiplex PCR; TCRdb's copy has only in-frame clones and lacks some. The sample holds about 82,000 clones; roughly 85% are singletons and the top ten take about 1.3%. Trimming removed 7 bases at V and 10 bases at J, with 25 bases between. This CDR3 region has 15 residues. Germline V lookup: CDR1 MNHEY, CDR2 SMNVEV (reference sequence). Sequences were derived from peripheral blood, sampled 28 days after the second AZD1222 dose. V is TRBV27 and J is TRBJ2-5, with a weak D call TRBD1 (5 bases). The sequence was obtained from an adult who received the AZD1222 COVID-19 vaccine. In DNA, the CDR3 is TGTGCCAGCAAATCTCTTCTCCAGAAGGGGAAGGACCAGTACTTC. It specifies CASKSLLQKGKDQYF.